A selection of T cell receptor beta chains follows, all from one sample in a study of response to subunit inactivated influenza vaccine. Using its own MiXCR run on the RT-PCR reads, TCRdb lists one record per CDR3 protein. The table shows 500,000 to 550,000 distinct CDR3 sequences, with less than 25% occurring only once. Another study also made use of these data, one on T cells expressing NK-cell markers.

Sequences were derived from CD4+ T cells sorted from PBMCs, sampled 12 days after vaccination. Receptor source: a man aged 45 to 65 who received an inactivated influenza vaccine. The CDR3 runs from the conserved cysteine through the conserved F or W. A D gene is named only where the DNA matches it firmly. The size field is filled for only some rows; it gives once, few, many or a size class.

>TRBV7-2|.|few|TRBJ1-1
CASSLSGHLNTEAFF
TGTGCCAGCAGCCTCTCGGGACATCTGAACACTGAAGCTTTCTTT
>TRBV10-3|.|few|TRBJ2-7
CAISDDISDYEQYF
TGTGCCATCAGTGACGATATTAGCGACTACGAGCAGTACTTC
>TRBV29-1|.|.|TRBJ2-1
CSVEGQSSHEQFF
TGCAGCGTTGAGGGGCAGAGTAGTCATGAGCAGTTCTTC
>TRBV12-3/TRBV12-4|.|few|TRBJ1-2
CASSLKLNYGYTF
TGTGCCAGCAGTTTAAAGCTTAACTATGGCTACACCTTC
>TRBV4-2|TRBD2|few|TRBJ2-7
CASSQVVSYGGGVREQYF
TGTGCCAGCAGCCAAGTAGTCAGTTATGGGGGGGGAGTGAGGGAGCAGTACTTC
>TRBV11-2|.|.|TRBJ2-1
CASSIIAFAPNEQFF
TGTGCCAGCAGCATAATAGCTTTTGCGCCTAATGAGCAGTTCTTC
>TRBV28|TRBD1|.|TRBJ1-5
CASSIPGGGNQPQHF
TGTGCCAGCAGTATTCCAGGGGGCGGCAATCAGCCCCAGCATTTT
>TRBV6-5|TRBD1|.|TRBJ2-2
CASRSRQGGNTGELFF
TGTGCCAGCAGATCTCGACAGGGGGGGAACACCGGGGAGCTGTTTTTT
>TRBV28|TRBD1|few|TRBJ2-5
CASRYTGGAETQYF
TGTGCCAGCAGATACACAGGGGGCGCTGAGACCCAGTACTTC
>TRBV9|.|.|TRBJ2-1
CASSGTEGFNEQFF
TGTGCCAGCAGCGGGACAGAAGGATTCAATGAGCAGTTCTTC
>TRBV10-3|.|.|TRBJ1-1
CAISPPQGEAFF
TGTGCCATCAGTCCCCCACAGGGTGAAGCTTTCTTT
>TRBV7-2|.|many|TRBJ1-1
CASRMNTEAFF
TGTGCCAGCAGGATGAACACTGAAGCTTTCTTT
>TRBV5-1|.|.|TRBJ1-6
CASSLVGETAGSPLHF
TGCGCCAGCAGCTTGGTCGGGGAAACTGCGGGTTCACCCCTCCACTTT
>TRBV24-1|TRBD2|.|TRBJ2-3
CATSDLGKAGGTDTQYF
TGTGCCACCAGTGATTTAGGGAAAGCGGGGGGCACAGATACGCAGTATTTT
>TRBV4-3|.|few|TRBJ2-1
CASSQDPRGFYNEQFF
TGCGCCAGCAGCCAAGATCCGAGGGGATTCTACAATGAGCAGTTCTTC
>TRBV5-1|.|.|TRBJ2-7
CASSLGTGITEQYF
TGCGCCAGCAGCTTGGGAACAGGGATTACCGAGCAGTACTTC
>TRBV7-6|.|few|TRBJ1-1
CASSLGQGVTEAFF
TGTGCCAGCAGCTTAGGCCAGGGAGTCACTGAAGCTTTCTTT
>TRBV18|.|.|TRBJ1-6
CASSTGFGAGDRYSPLHF
TGTGCCAGCTCAACCGGCTTTGGGGCAGGGGATCGTTACTCACCCCTCCACTTT
>TRBV7-9|.|few|TRBJ2-7
CASSRARDGYEQYF
TGTGCCAGCAGCCGGGCGAGGGACGGCTACGAGCAGTACTTC
>TRBV24-1|.|once|TRBJ1-1
CATSVGTGWVLAFF
TGTGCCACCAGTGTGGGTACAGGATGGGTGTTGGCTTTCTTT
>TRBV4-3|.|few|TRBJ1-5
CASSQDLTANQPQHF
TGCGCCAGCAGCCAAGATCTGACGGCGAATCAGCCCCAGCATTTT
>TRBV20-1|TRBD1|.|TRBJ2-1
CSARPRGRYNEQFF
TGCAGTGCCAGACCCAGGGGGCGGTACAATGAGCAGTTCTTC
>TRBV28|.|many|TRBJ2-7
CASTLGVDYEQYF
TGTGCCAGCACGTTGGGGGTGGATTACGAGCAGTACTTC
>TRBV6-5|.|few|TRBJ2-3
CASSSHQTSWLAQYF
TGTGCCAGCAGTTCCCACCAGACTAGTTGGTTGGCGCAGTATTTT
>TRBV27|.|.|TRBJ2-3
CASSLTRQDTQYF
TGTGCCAGCAGTTTAACCCGGCAGGATACGCAGTATTTT
>TRBV29-1|.|.|TRBJ2-7
CSALQAGAGNEQYF
TGCAGCGCCCTCCAGGCAGGGGCCGGCAACGAGCAGTACTTC
>TRBV29-1|TRBD2|few|TRBJ2-5
CSVNNRLAGAQETQYF
TGCAGCGTTAACAACAGACTAGCGGGTGCCCAAGAGACCCAGTACTTC
>TRBV6-6|.|few|TRBJ1-6
CASSRSSKPLHF
TGTGCCAGCAGTCGTTCCTCCAAACCCCTCCACTTT
>TRBV5-5|TRBD1|few|TRBJ1-6
CASSWGQGRNSPLHF
TGTGCCAGCAGCTGGGGACAGGGGCGAAATTCACCCCTCCACTTT
>TRBV5-5|.|.|TRBJ2-4
CASSLGPGPKNTQYF
TGTGCCAGCAGCTTGGGCCCAGGGCCTAAAAACACTCAGTACTTC
>TRBV5-6|.|few|TRBJ1-1
CASSHAGVYEAFF
TGTGCCAGCAGTCACGCAGGGGTATATGAAGCTTTCTTT
>TRBV29-1|TRBD1|once|TRBJ2-1
CSVGWDRYNEQFF
TGCAGCGTTGGCTGGGACAGATACAATGAGCAGTTCTTC
>TRBV10-3|.|few|TRBJ2-7
CAISDQGLDYEQYF
TGTGCCATCAGTGATCAGGGATTGGATTACGAGCAGTACTTC